Listed below are T cell receptor beta chains from one sample, sequenced in a study of cytomegalovirus exposure and HLA in healthy donors. TCRdb's table, derived via immunoSEQ multiplex PCR, lists solely in-frame clones and lacks some. Among roughly 260,000 clones listed, around 89% were seen once. The source material was PBMCs. The receptors come from a woman younger than 30 in good health and CMV-seronegative. The CDR3 runs from the conserved cysteine through the conserved F or W. Size values are once, few and many counts, or a class for expanded clones, and some rows have none.

clone size	V gene	CDR3 length	J gene	CDR3 protein
NA	TRBV28	16	TRBJ1-4	CASSLSWGQANEKLFF
NA	TRBV28	16	TRBJ1-3	CASSPWRQHSGNTIYF
NA	TRBV29-1	20	TRBJ2-2	CSVEGHQGSRASIPTGELFF
NA	TRBV7-2	12	TRBJ2-7	CASSQRGYEQYF
once	TRBV2	15	TRBJ2-4	CASNLGGDGSNIQYF
NA	TRBV9	14	TRBJ2-5	CASSAGLAGETQYF
NA	TRBV10-3	15	TRBJ1-4	CAISESTGSNEKLFF
NA	TRBV25-1	14	TRBJ2-2	CASRTGGEAGELFF
NA	TRBV7-6	15	TRBJ2-3	CASSLGLASTDTQYF
NA	TRBV5-1	14	TRBJ2-1	CASSGPGGPGEQFF
NA	TRBV5-1	16	TRBJ2-5	CASSFNSGGASETQYF
once	TRBV6-6	16	TRBJ2-2	CAASDIGGGPGGELFF
NA	TRBV19	15	TRBJ2-1	CASSRQGSSYNEQFF
NA	TRBV18	13	TRBJ2-5	CASSPRLRETQYF
NA	TRBV28	15	TRBJ2-3	CASTETSGARDTQYF
few	TRBV9	18	TRBJ2-3	CASSAQGSRDTSTDTQYF
NA	TRBV15	16	TRBJ2-1	CATSRDFRYGNNEQFF
NA	TRBV6-5	14	TRBJ1-2	CASNGQGGNYGYTF
NA	TRBV29-1	12	TRBJ1-1	CSVERQGLGAFF
NA	TRBV7-2	14	TRBJ2-7	CASSLERGSYEQYF
NA	TRBV27	16	TRBJ1-4	CASRDRGGSTNEKLFF
NA	TRBV27	15	TRBJ2-7	CASSWSGAPGGEQYF
NA	TRBV2	15	TRBJ2-5	CASSEGRGREETQYF
NA	TRBV30	14	TRBJ1-5	CAWSRTGVGQPQHF
NA	TRBV28	12	TRBJ2-7	CASSLQGYEQYF
NA	TRBV4-3	15	TRBJ2-7	CASSPDRGRNYEQYF
NA	TRBV6-6	14	TRBJ2-2	CASSSGTHTGELFF
few	TRBV6-1	14	TRBJ1-5	CASRSQRVNQPQHF
NA	TRBV6-1	14	TRBJ1-4	CASSEGGVGEKLFF
NA	TRBV28	19	TRBJ1-5	CASSLSPGQGIISNQPQHF
NA	TRBV6-5	15	TRBJ2-1	CASSYAGGARNEQFF
NA	TRBV7-9	15	TRBJ1-2	CASSPDRAIPYGYTF
once	TRBV4-1	14	TRBJ1-1	CASSQEGGTGGAFF
few	TRBV2	13	TRBJ1-1	CAIGTRGITEAFF
NA	TRBV11-2	16	TRBJ2-1	CASSLSGGAFYNEQFF
NA	TRBV5-1	13	TRBJ2-3	CASSATGPDTQYF
NA	TRBV5-1	17	TRBJ2-5	CASRPGTSGGAVETQYF
NA	TRBV2	15	TRBJ2-1	CASSERGGSYNEQFF
NA	TRBV5-4	12	TRBJ2-1	CASSLDEPGQFF
once	TRBV30	19	TRBJ2-3	CAWSVLQATGASWTDTQYF